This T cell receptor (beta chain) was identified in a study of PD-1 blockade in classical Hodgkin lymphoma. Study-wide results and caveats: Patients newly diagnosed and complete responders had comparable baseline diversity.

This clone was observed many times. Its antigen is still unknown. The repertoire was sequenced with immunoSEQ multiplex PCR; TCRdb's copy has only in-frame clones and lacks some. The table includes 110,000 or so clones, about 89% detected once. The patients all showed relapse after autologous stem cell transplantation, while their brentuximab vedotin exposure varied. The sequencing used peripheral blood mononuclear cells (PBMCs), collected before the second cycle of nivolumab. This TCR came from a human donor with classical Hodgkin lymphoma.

DNA of the CDR3: TGTGCCAGCAGTGAAGTGCTTATTGGGTCAGCCTCCTACAATGAGCAGTTCTTC. Amino acid sequence: CASSEVLIGSASYNEQFF. V usage is TRBV6-1 and J usage is TRBJ2-1; no clear D. CDR3 length: 18 amino acids. Germline V CDR1 and CDR2: MNHNS, SASEGT. The V end was cut by 1 base, the J end by 0 bases, with 16 bases between.